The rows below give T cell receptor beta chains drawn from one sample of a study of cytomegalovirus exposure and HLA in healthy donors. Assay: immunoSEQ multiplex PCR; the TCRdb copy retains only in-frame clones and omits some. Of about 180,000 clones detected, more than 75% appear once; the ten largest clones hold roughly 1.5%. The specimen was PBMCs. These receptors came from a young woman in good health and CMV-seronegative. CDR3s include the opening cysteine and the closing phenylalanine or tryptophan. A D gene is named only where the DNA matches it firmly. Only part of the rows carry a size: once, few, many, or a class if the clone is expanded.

CDR3: CSAGGAVGLQETQYF
DNA: TGCAGCGCTGGGGGGGCCGTCGGGTTACAAGAGACCCAGTACTTC
size: -
J: TRBJ2-5
D: -
V: TRBV29-1

CDR3: CASSVGDSTFYEQYF
DNA: TGTGCCAGCAGCGTCGGGGACAGTACGTTCTACGAGCAGTACTTC
size: -
J: TRBJ2-7
D: TRBD1
V: TRBV9

CDR3: CASSYSGPSNEQFF
DNA: TGTGCCAGCAGTTACTCTGGGCCGTCCAATGAGCAGTTCTTC
size: -
J: TRBJ2-1
D: -
V: TRBV6-5

CDR3: CASSLFAGDGETQYF
DNA: TGCGCCAGCAGCTTGTTTGCGGGGGACGGGGAGACCCAGTACTTC
size: -
J: TRBJ2-5
D: TRBD2
V: TRBV5-1

CDR3: CASSYYSTSTDTQYF
DNA: TGTGCCAGCAGTTACTACAGCACTAGCACAGATACGCAGTATTTT
size: -
J: TRBJ2-3
D: -
V: TRBV6-6

CDR3: CASSLQRGQETQYF
DNA: TGTGCCAGCAGCTTGCAGAGGGGGCAGGAGACCCAGTACTTC
size: -
J: TRBJ2-5
D: TRBD1
V: TRBV5-4

CDR3: CSVGFGVPYEQYF
DNA: TGCAGCGTTGGTTTCGGGGTCCCCTACGAGCAGTACTTC
size: -
J: TRBJ2-7
D: -
V: TRBV29-1

CDR3: CASSPGYGGAEAFF
DNA: TGTGCCAGCTCACCAGGATATGGGGGGGCTGAAGCTTTCTTT
size: -
J: TRBJ1-1
D: -
V: TRBV18

CDR3: CASSFPGTGVKNTEAFF
DNA: TGTGCCAGCAGCTTCCCAGGGACAGGGGTCAAGAACACTGAAGCTTTCTTT
size: -
J: TRBJ1-1
D: TRBD1
V: TRBV7-9

CDR3: CASSQGQGVGYTF
DNA: TGTGCCAGCAGCCAAGGACAGGGGGTCGGCTACACCTTC
size: -
J: TRBJ1-2
D: TRBD1
V: TRBV4-2

CDR3: CASSQVVGSSYNSPLHF
DNA: TGCGCCAGCAGCCAAGTCGTTGGGAGCTCCTATAATTCACCCCTCCACTTT
size: -
J: TRBJ1-6
D: -
V: TRBV4-1

CDR3: CASNPSLTGEGETQYF
DNA: TGTGCCAGCAACCCTTCCCTTACGGGGGAGGGAGAGACCCAGTACTTC
size: -
J: TRBJ2-5
D: TRBD2
V: TRBV27

CDR3: CASSSTGEISTDTQYF
DNA: TGTGCCAGCAGTTCAACGGGAGAAATTAGCACAGATACGCAGTATTTT
size: -
J: TRBJ2-3
D: -
V: TRBV6-6

CDR3: CASSLASLAGGNEQFF
DNA: TGCGCCAGCAGCTTGGCCTCGCTAGCGGGGGGAAATGAGCAGTTCTTC
size: -
J: TRBJ2-1
D: TRBD2
V: TRBV5-1

CDR3: CASSDGGGAFLNEQFF
DNA: TGCGCCAGCAGTGACGGCGGGGGGGCCTTTCTCAATGAGCAGTTCTTC
size: -
J: TRBJ2-1
D: TRBD2
V: TRBV10-2

CDR3: CASTRGVPGPYEQYF
DNA: TGTGCCAGCACCCGGGGGGTCCCAGGGCCGTACGAGCAGTACTTC
size: -
J: TRBJ2-7
D: TRBD2
V: TRBV7-8

CDR3: CASSPGQYEQYF
DNA: TGTGCCAGCAGTCCCGGACAGTACGAGCAGTACTTC
size: -
J: TRBJ2-7
D: -
V: TRBV6-5

CDR3: CASSQDSGGGTQYF
DNA: TGCGCCAGCAGCCAAGATAGCGGGGGGGGTACGCAGTATTTT
size: -
J: TRBJ2-3
D: TRBD2
V: TRBV4-3

CDR3: CASSLGADRLYEQYF
DNA: TGTGCCAGCAGCTTAGGGGCCGATCGTCTCTACGAGCAGTACTTC
size: -
J: TRBJ2-7
D: -
V: TRBV7-6

CDR3: CASSESGGSYYEQYF
DNA: TGCGCCAGCAGTGAGTCAGGGGGCTCCTACTACGAGCAGTACTTC
size: few
J: TRBJ2-7
D: TRBD1
V: TRBV10-1

CDR3: CASSDGSSDYTEAFF
DNA: TGTGCCAGCAGTGATGGGTCCAGTGACTACACTGAAGCTTTCTTT
size: -
J: TRBJ1-1
D: -
V: TRBV2

CDR3: CASSITSSGGSYEQYF
DNA: TGTGCCAGTAGTATCACTTCTAGCGGGGGGTCCTACGAGCAGTACTTC
size: -
J: TRBJ2-7
D: TRBD2
V: TRBV19

CDR3: CASSQGPQYYRYTF
DNA: TGCGCCAGCAGCCAAGGCCCGCAGTACTATCGCTACACCTTC
size: few
J: TRBJ1-2
D: -
V: TRBV4-1

CDR3: CASSLMAGGGNEQFF
DNA: TGTGCCAGCAGCTTAATGGCAGGGGGTGGCAATGAGCAGTTCTTC
size: -
J: TRBJ2-1
D: TRBD1
V: TRBV5-6

CDR3: CASRKGISYEQYF
DNA: TGTGCCAGCAGAAAGGGGATTTCCTACGAGCAGTACTTC
size: -
J: TRBJ2-7
D: -
V: TRBV27

CDR3: CASRGTASEAFF
DNA: TGTGCCAGCAGGGGGACAGCCTCTGAAGCTTTCTTT
size: -
J: TRBJ1-1
D: TRBD1
V: TRBV2

CDR3: CANTRQNTGELFF
DNA: TGTGCCAATACGAGACAGAACACCGGGGAGCTGTTTTTT
size: -
J: TRBJ2-2
D: -
V: TRBV2

CDR3: CASRFRDREAFF
DNA: TGTGCCAGCAGATTCCGGGACAGGGAAGCTTTCTTT
size: once
J: TRBJ1-1
D: TRBD1
V: TRBV6-5

CDR3: CASSPTTGGSNGYTF
DNA: TGTGCCAGCAGTCCGACGACAGGGGGATCTAATGGCTACACCTTC
size: few
J: TRBJ1-2
D: TRBD1
V: TRBV6-6

CDR3: CAIRPGSNTEAFF
DNA: TGTGCCATCCGCCCAGGCAGTAACACTGAAGCTTTCTTT
size: -
J: TRBJ1-1
D: -
V: TRBV10-3

CDR3: CASSPGQVNYGYTF
DNA: TGTGCCAGCTCACCAGGACAGGTTAACTATGGCTACACCTTC
size: -
J: TRBJ1-2
D: TRBD1
V: TRBV18

CDR3: CASSQVASGDYYNEQFF
DNA: TGCGCCAGCAGCCAAGTAGCTAGCGGGGACTACTACAATGAGCAGTTCTTC
size: -
J: TRBJ2-1
D: TRBD2
V: TRBV4-3

CDR3: CSVVETGNTIYF
DNA: TGCAGCGTTGTGGAGACTGGAAACACCATATATTTT
size: -
J: TRBJ1-3
D: -
V: TRBV29-1